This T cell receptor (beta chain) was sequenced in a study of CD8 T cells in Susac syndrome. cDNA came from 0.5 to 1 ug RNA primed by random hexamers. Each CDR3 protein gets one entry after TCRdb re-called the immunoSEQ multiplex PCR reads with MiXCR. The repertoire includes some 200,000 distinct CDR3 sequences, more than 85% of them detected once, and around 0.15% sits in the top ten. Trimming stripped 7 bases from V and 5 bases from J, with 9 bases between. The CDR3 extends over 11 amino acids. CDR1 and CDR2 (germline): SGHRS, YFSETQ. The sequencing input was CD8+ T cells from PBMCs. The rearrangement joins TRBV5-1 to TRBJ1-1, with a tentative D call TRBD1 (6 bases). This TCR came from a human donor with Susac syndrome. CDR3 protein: CASLQGTEAFF. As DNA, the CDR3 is TGCGCCAGCTTACAGGGAACTGAAGCTTTCTTT.